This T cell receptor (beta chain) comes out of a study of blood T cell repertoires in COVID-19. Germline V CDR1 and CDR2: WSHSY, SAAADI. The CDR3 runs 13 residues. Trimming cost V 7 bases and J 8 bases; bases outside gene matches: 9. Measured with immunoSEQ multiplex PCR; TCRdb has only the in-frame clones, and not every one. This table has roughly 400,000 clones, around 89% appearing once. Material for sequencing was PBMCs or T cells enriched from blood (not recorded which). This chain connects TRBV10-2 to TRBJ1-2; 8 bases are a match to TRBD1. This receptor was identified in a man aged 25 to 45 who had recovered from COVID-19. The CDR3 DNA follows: TGCGCCAGCACCAAGACAGGGGAGCTCGGCTACACCTTC. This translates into CASTKTGELGYTF.